Below are 23 T cell receptor beta chains sequenced from a single sample in a study of blood T cells in healthy people across ages. A second 7 to 11 cycle PCR used barcoded and J-beta primers. MiXCR, run by TCRdb on the 5' RACE reads, gives a single entry per CDR3 protein. This table has over a million distinct CDR3 sequences, 45% appearing once. Sequencing was done on a sample of blood. Receptor source: a woman aged 60-70 years in good health.

The chain links TRBV21-1 to TRBJ1-6; TRBD1, the table's D call, lacks a check against the DNA. TRBV21-1 is termed a pseudogene. There are 19 residues in the CDR3. This chain's CDR3 is CASSKEGGDRSSYNSPLHF. The CDR3 DNA sequence: TGTGCCAGCAGCAAAGAGGGGGGGGACAGGAGCTCCTATAATTCACCCCTCCACTTT.

This clonotype was counted between two and nine times. The chain recombines TRBV6-2 or TRBV6-3 with TRBJ2-2, with 7 bases identical to TRBD1. Germline assignment: CDR1 MNHEY and CDR2 SVGEGT. V shed 8 bases and J 0 bases; nucleotides not matched to a gene: 6. This CDR3 spans 15 amino acids. The DNA for the CDR3 is TGTGCCAGCGTAAAAGACAGGGCGAACACCGGGGAGCTGTTTTTT. This translates into CASVKDRANTGELFF.

The rearrangement uses TRBV5-1 and TRBJ2-3; 12 nucleotides line up with TRBD2. Germline CDR1 and CDR2: SGHRS and YFSETQ. The CDR3 contains 20 residues. V lost 1 base and J lost 0; bases outside the gene matches: 12. The CDR3 bases are TGCGCCAGCAGCTTGTTTGTCCCGAGACTAGCGGGAGAGAGCACAGATACGCAGTATTTT. This codes for CASSLFVPRLAGESTDTQYF.

The rearrangement links TRBV20-1 to TRBJ2-3; D might be TRBD2 (5 bases). Germline CDR1 and CDR2: DFQATT and SNEGSKA (reference sequence). The CDR3 length is 13 residues. Trimming took off 2 bases at V and 2 bases at J, with 8 bases between the two ends. The chain's CDR3 is CSARWEPTDTQYF. CDR3 bases: TGCAGTGCTAGATGGGAGCCCACAGATACGCAGTATTTT.

This chain joins TRBV20-1 and TRBJ2-4; the D gene is possibly TRBD2 (6 bases). The J call may be faulty, since TRBJ2-7 better matches the DNA end. The V gene's germline CDR1 is DFQATT and CDR2 SNEGSKA (reference sequence). The CDR3 covers 15 residues. The CDR3 is CSARRVGGNTLEQYF. CDR3 DNA: TGCAGTGCTAGGAGGGTCGGCGGGAACACGCTCGAGCAGTACTTC.

This CDR3 is CASSQARGRFYGYTF. As DNA, the CDR3 is TGTGCCAGCAGCCAAGCACGGGGTCGATTCTATGGCTACACCTTC. This chain links TRBV3-1 with TRBJ1-2; D gene unclear. V was pared by 1 base and J by 4 bases, with 13 bases between. CDR3 length: 15 residues. Germline V gene sequence: CDR1 LGHDT, CDR2 YNNKEL (reference sequence).

In this sample, this clonotype turned up a few times. The chain joins TRBV10-3 to TRBJ1-2, with TRBD1 matching 8 bases. Germline-derived CDR1 and CDR2 are ENHRY and SYGVKD. The CDR3 has 15 residues. The V gene end was trimmed by 10 bases and the J gene end by 6 bases; junction bases not matched to a gene: 16. The CDR3 spells CATREKGVTGDGYTF. In DNA, the CDR3 is TGTGCCACCAGAGAGAAGGGGGTGACAGGGGATGGCTACACCTTC.

This clonotype was seen a handful of times. This chain uses TRBV27 with TRBJ2-1; possibly TRBD2 for D (6 bases). Germline CDR1 reads MNHEY; CDR2 reads SMNVEV (reference sequence). V dropped 4 bases and J dropped 8 bases, with 12 bases sitting between them. The CDR3 has 13 amino acids. The CDR3 coding sequence is TGTGCCAGCAGTTCCTCTCTAGCGTATGAGCAGTTCTTC. Its protein product is CASSSSLAYEQFF.

This clonotype appeared a few times. The chain couples TRBV6-5 to TRBJ2-6; D uncertain. The CDR3 covers 14 residues. Germline V lookup: CDR1 MNHEY, CDR2 SVGAGI. Trimming cost V 7 bases and J 4 bases, with 11 bases left between them. The CDR3 spells CASTLQEGANVLTF. For the CDR3, the DNA is TGTGCCAGCACCCTTCAAGAAGGGGCCAACGTCCTGACTTTC.

This clonotype was observed a few times. This chain links TRBV7-9 with TRBJ2-5; 16 bases fit TRBD2. This CDR3 comprises 17 residues. Per germline, CDR1 SEHNR and CDR2 FQNEAQ (reference sequence). V shed 4 bases and J 2 bases; nucleotides not matched to a gene: 4. The DNA for the CDR3 is TGTGCCAGCAGCTCGGGACTAGCGGGAGGGGGTCAAGAGACCCAGTACTTC. Translating it yields CASSSGLAGGGQETQYF.

This chain links TRBV11-2 with TRBJ2-1; 8 bases line up with TRBD2. Germline CDR1 and CDR2: SGHAT and FQNNGV. V was clipped by 3 bases and J by 8 bases; unmatched bases: 6. This CDR3 is 14 amino acids long. CDR3 bases: TGTGCCAGCAGCTTGGTCGCTAGCGGGCATGAGCAGTTCTTC. It specifies CASSLVASGHEQFF.

This clonotype has a handful of counts. The J gene is TRBJ2-3, the V gene TRBV12-3 or TRBV12-4; a weak D match, TRBD1 (7 bases). The V end was cut by 3 bases, the J end by 0 bases, with 10 bases between. CDR3 size: 15 residues. The CDR3 sequence is CASSLEGQSTDTQYF. DNA for the CDR3: TGTGCCAGCAGTTTGGAGGGACAGAGCACAGATACGCAGTATTTT.

The chain carries TRBV29-1 and TRBJ2-5; 11 bases agree with TRBD2. The CDR3 has 19 amino acids. From germline, CDR1 is SQVTM and CDR2 ANQGSEA. V shed 0 bases and J 3 bases; nucleotides not matched to a gene: 15. CDR3 coding DNA: TGCAGCGTTGAAGATCCGTATTTTGATCCGGGACTAGCGGAAGAGACCCAGTACTTC. The encoded protein is CSVEDPYFDPGLAEETQYF.

This clonotype was picked up a small number of times. The V gene is TRBV4-2, the J gene TRBJ1-2; D remains ambiguous. CDR1 is LGHNA, CDR2 YNFKEQ, per germline. V shed 1 base and J shed 4 bases, with 10 bases lying between them. CDR3 size: 14 residues. The CDR3 region has the DNA TGTGCCAGCAGCCAAGGGTACGGCCGCTATGGCTACACCTTC. Protein product: CASSQGYGRYGYTF.

The chain is built from TRBV28 and TRBJ2-5, with a tentative D call TRBD2 (5 bases). Germline-derived CDR1 and CDR2 are MDHEN and SYDVKM. Trimming stripped 6 bases from V and 4 bases from J, with 27 bases between. This CDR3 is 18 amino acids long. The DNA for the CDR3 is TGTGCCAGCAGCCGACCCGGGCTGGATAGCGACCCTCCAGAGACCCAGTACTTC. Protein sequence: CASSRPGLDSDPPETQYF.

V usage is TRBV7-9 and J usage is TRBJ2-4; maybe TRBD1 (7 bases). The germline V gene encodes CDR1 SEHNR and CDR2 FQNEAQ (reference sequence). Trimming took off 3 bases at V and 5 bases at J, with 14 bases between the two ends. This CDR3 has 15 amino acids. In DNA form, the CDR3 reads TGTGCCAGCAGCTTTGGCGTCAGGGGGGAAAACATTCAGTACTTC. It codes for CASSFGVRGENIQYF.

This clonotype turned up a few times. This chain links TRBV10-3 with TRBJ2-1; 8 bases line up with TRBD1. The CDR3 runs 14 residues. The junction had 9 bases not matched to a gene; V was cut back by 10 bases and J by 4 bases. Per the germline V gene, CDR1 is ENHRY and CDR2 is SYGVKD. CDR3 region: CASGEGQEYNEQFF. In DNA form, the CDR3 reads TGTGCCAGCGGAGAGGGACAGGAGTACAATGAGCAGTTCTTC.

V and J are TRBV27 and TRBJ2-1; D unresolved. The germline CDR1 and CDR2 sequences are MNHEY and SMNVEV (reference sequence). The CDR3 runs to 15 residues. Trimming pared 7 bases from V and 5 bases from J, leaving 18 bases between. DNA for the CDR3: TGTGCCAGCAACGAAGGGAATTTAGTGGACAATGAGCAGTTCTTC. It yields the protein CASNEGNLVDNEQFF.

This chain joins TRBV4-1 and TRBJ1-2; possibly TRBD1 for D (5 bases). With 1 base removed from V and 7 bases from J, the gap between germline ends came to 16 bases. Germline V gene lookup returns CDR1 MGHRA and CDR2 YSYEKL. CDR3 length equals 15 residues. CDR3 nucleotide sequence: TGCGCCAGCAGCCAAGTCGAGAGCAGGGAGAGTGGCTACACCTTC. This encodes CASSQVESRESGYTF.

This clonotype showed up just a few times. This sequence joins TRBV29-1 and TRBJ2-7; unclear D gene. The germline gives CDR1 SQVTM, CDR2 ANQGSEA. This CDR3 is 12 amino acids long. The V end was cut by 3 bases, the J end by 3 bases, with 9 bases between. For the CDR3, the DNA is TGCAGCGTTGATATGGGCGGCTACGAGCAGTACTTC. This translates into CSVDMGGYEQYF.

V and J are TRBV12-3 or TRBV12-4 and TRBJ2-4, with a possible D match to TRBD2 (6 bases). The CDR3 covers 15 residues. Trimming shortened V by 3 bases and J by 0 bases, and 9 bases separated the two germline ends. The CDR3 DNA sequence: TGTGCCAGCAGTTTTGCGGGACTAGCCAAAAACATTCAGTACTTC. Translated, it gives CASSFAGLAKNIQYF.

This chain links TRBV6-6 with TRBJ2-7, with TRBD2 identical over 9 bases. V lost 6 bases and J lost 5; bases outside the gene matches: 5. Germline values: CDR1 MNHNY, CDR2 SVGAGI (reference sequence). The CDR3 has 13 amino acids. CDR3 region: CASRRTSVDEQYF. CDR3 bases: TGTGCCAGCAGACGGACTAGCGTAGACGAGCAGTACTTC.

This rearrangement joins TRBV20-1 to TRBJ2-3; tentatively, D is TRBD1 or TRBD2 (5 bases each). V lost 6 bases to trimming and J lost 2 bases, with 15 bases between them. In germline, CDR1 is DFQATT, CDR2 SNEGSKA (reference sequence). The CDR3 length is 14 residues. The CDR3 region has the DNA TGCAGTGCCCTGCATGGGGGATTCACAGATACGCAGTATTTT. Residues: CSALHGGFTDTQYF.